The following is a TCR beta chain sequence with its context. Its antigen remains unidentified. CD45RO-negative, CCR7-selected cells formed the naive CD8 fraction, which excluded terminally differentiated effector memory CD45RA+ cells. Everyone who donated was a Caucasian adult who lived in Nashville, Tennessee. Germline V CDR1 and CDR2: MNHEY, SVGAGI. The CDR3 consists of 13 residues. The ends were cut back, 0 bases at V and 1 base at J, with 4 bases in the middle. The data belong to a study of shared clonotypes between healthy human individuals. Across the study: Used for every donor were three CD4 naive, three CD4 memory, two CD8 naive and one CD8 memory plate.

The study's findings and limits: Compared with memory subsets, naive subsets generally had larger estimated richness.

The assay was immunoSEQ multiplex PCR, and TCRdb's table has in-frame clones only and misses some. The data show hundreds of thousands of clones, roughly 96% seen once. The receptor's source is a woman aged 25-40 years in good health. The sequenced sample was naive CD8+ T cells sorted from blood. The V and J genes are TRBV6-5 and TRBJ2-7; D is unresolved. As DNA, the CDR3 is TGTGCCAGCAGTTACTCACGGTCCTACGAGCAGTACTTC. It translates to CASSYSRSYEQYF.